Following are 10 T cell receptor beta chains from one sample sequenced in a study of blood T cell repertoires in COVID-19 (TCRdb year 2020). Libraries were prepared through the immunoSEQ multiplex PCR assay. Entries here come from immuneACCESS through TCRdb and include only in-frame sequences with V and J called. Some clones fail to appear in such tables; in the studies checked, an unresolved V gene covers under half of the shortfall, and the cause of the remainder is unknown. The sample data list just over 300,000 clones, and nearly 90% of these were observed just once. Approximately 4.3% of the sample lies in the top ten. Sequenced sample: PBMCs or T cells enriched from blood (not recorded which). Every receptor here comes from a woman in her late teens or twenties with acute COVID-19.

This clone was recorded once. The J gene is TRBJ2-5, the V gene TRBV6-5, with TRBD1 matching 9 bases. The germline CDR1 and CDR2 sequences are MNHEY and SVGAGI. CDR3 length: 16 amino acids. V shed 1 base and J 3 bases; nucleotides not matched to a gene: 6. As DNA, the CDR3 is TGTGCCAGCAGTTACTTCGGGACAGGGTTTGAAGAGACCCAGTACTTC. Protein sequence: CASSYFGTGFEETQYF.

The chain employs TRBV6-1 and TRBJ2-6; the D is unclear. CDR1 and CDR2 from the germline V gene are MNHNS and SASEGT. The CDR3 has 15 amino acids. V dropped 2 bases and J dropped 2 bases, with 7 bases sitting between them. The CDR3 nucleotides read TGTGCCAGCAGTGAAATCGGAGCTGGGGCCAACGTCCTGACTTTC. It yields the protein CASSEIGAGANVLTF.

The V and J genes are TRBV19 and TRBJ2-6; D is possibly TRBD2 (5 bases). The length of the CDR3 is 16 residues. Germline V lookup: CDR1 LNHDA, CDR2 SQIVND (reference sequence). V gave up 0 bases and J gave up 0 bases, with 6 bases separating them. As DNA, the CDR3 is TGTGCCAGTAGTATAGATGAGGGCTCTGGGGCCAACGTCCTGACTTTC. Translating gives CASSIDEGSGANVLTF.

The rearrangement links TRBV7-2 to TRBJ1-5; D might be TRBD1 (6 bases). V gave up 4 bases and J gave up 6 bases, with 10 bases separating them. This CDR3 has 13 amino acids. The germline V gene encodes CDR1 SGHTA and CDR2 FQGNSA. The CDR3 DNA reads as TGTGCCAGCAGCTATCAGGGGAGTCAGCCCCAGCATTTT. Amino acids: CASSYQGSQPQHF.

The chain employs TRBV18 and TRBJ2-5, with TRBD1 matching 8 bases. Germline assignment: CDR1 KGHSH and CDR2 LQKENI. The CDR3 spans 16 residues. V shed 3 bases and J 1 base; nucleotides not matched to a gene: 7. CDR3: CASSPTRTGSQETQYF. DNA for the CDR3: TGTGCCAGCTCACCCACCCGGACAGGGAGCCAAGAGACCCAGTACTTC.

The V gene is TRBV5-4, the J gene TRBJ2-1; 9 bases agree with TRBD1. V trimming: 2 bases; J trimming: 8 bases; junction bases outside the gene matches: 2. The CDR3 contains 13 residues. The germline V gene encodes CDR1 SGHNT and CDR2 YYREEE (reference sequence). CDR3 sequence (DNA): TGTGCCAGCAGCTTTACAGGGGGCGATGAGCAGTTCTTC. This codes for CASSFTGGDEQFF.

V and J are TRBV28 and TRBJ2-7; 11 bases line up with TRBD1. Germline V gene lookup returns CDR1 MDHEN and CDR2 SYDVKM. Trimming at V came to 4 bases and at J to 3 bases, leaving 2 bases not matched to a gene. This CDR3 has 14 residues. The CDR3 loop reads CASSSGQGGYEQYF. CDR3 bases: TGTGCCAGCAGTTCGGGACAGGGGGGCTACGAGCAGTACTTC.

This chain connects TRBV21-1 to TRBJ1-1; TRBD1, the table's D call, was not compared with the DNA. TRBV21-1 is listed as a pseudogene. The CDR3 covers 15 residues. The CDR3 region is CASSKDRVGNTEAFF. The CDR3, as DNA: TGTGCCAGCAGCAAAGACAGGGTCGGGAACACTGAAGCTTTCTTT.

This rearrangement joins TRBV19 to TRBJ2-7; weak D call: TRBD1 (5 bases). Germline V lookup: CDR1 LNHDA, CDR2 SQIVND (reference sequence). The CDR3 is made up of 13 amino acids. V lost 4 bases and J 0 bases, leaving 7 bases between the germline ends. The CDR3 DNA reads as TGTGCCAGTAGTAAACAGGCCTCCTACGAGCAGTACTTC. Residues: CASSKQASYEQYF.

The V call is TRBV28, the J call TRBJ2-2, with no clear D. Trimming took off 3 bases at V and 9 bases at J, with 5 bases between the two ends. CDR3 length equals 11 residues. The germline V gene has CDR1 MDHEN and CDR2 SYDVKM. In DNA, the CDR3 is TGTGCCAGCAGTTTTCTAAGGGAGCTGTTTTTT. It translates to CASSFLRELFF.